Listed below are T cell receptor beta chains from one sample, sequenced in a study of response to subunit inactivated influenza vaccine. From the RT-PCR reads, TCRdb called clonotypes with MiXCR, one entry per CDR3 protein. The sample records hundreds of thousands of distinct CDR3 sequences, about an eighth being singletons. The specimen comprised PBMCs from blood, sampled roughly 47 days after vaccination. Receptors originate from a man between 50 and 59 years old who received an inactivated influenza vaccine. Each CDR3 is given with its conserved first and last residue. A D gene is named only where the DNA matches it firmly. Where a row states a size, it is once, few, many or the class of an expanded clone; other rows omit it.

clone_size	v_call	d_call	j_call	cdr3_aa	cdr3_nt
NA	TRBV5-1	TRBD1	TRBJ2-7	CASSPGTGPVYEQYF	TGCGCCAGCAGCCCCGGGACAGGGCCTGTCTACGAGCAGTACTTC
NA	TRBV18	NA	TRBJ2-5	CASSPPTAYRETQYF	TGTGCCAGCTCACCACCCACAGCTTATCGAGAGACCCAGTACTTC
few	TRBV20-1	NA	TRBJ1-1	CSARIPGHQNTEAFF	TGCAGTGCTAGAATACCGGGACACCAGAACACTGAAGCTTTCTTT
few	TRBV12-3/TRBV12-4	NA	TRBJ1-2	CASGQFYGYTF	TGTGCCAGCGGACAGTTCTATGGCTACACCTTC
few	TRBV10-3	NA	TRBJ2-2	CAISGIGPGELFF	TGTGCCATCAGTGGAATAGGGCCCGGGGAGCTGTTTTTT
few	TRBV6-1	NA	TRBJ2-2	CASRPLQLAELFF	TGTGCCAGCAGGCCGCTACAGCTCGCGGAGCTGTTTTTT
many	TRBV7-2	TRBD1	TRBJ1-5	CASSYRTGDNQPQHF	TGTGCCAGCAGCTACCGGACAGGGGACAATCAGCCCCAGCATTTT
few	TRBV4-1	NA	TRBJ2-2	CASSRWFGGHGGELFF	TGCGCCAGCAGCCGATGGTTCGGGGGCCATGGCGGGGAGCTGTTTTTT
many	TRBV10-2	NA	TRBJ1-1	CASMAGGGTEAFF	TGCGCCAGCATGGCGGGGGGAGGGACTGAAGCTTTCTTT
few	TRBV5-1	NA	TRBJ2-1	CASSLVVGGLADLTYNEQFF	TGCGCCAGCAGCTTGGTAGTAGGTGGGTTAGCGGACTTAACCTACAATGAGCAGTTCTTC
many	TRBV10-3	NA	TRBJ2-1	CAISESGEPYNEQFF	TGTGCCATCAGTGAGTCTGGGGAGCCCTACAATGAGCAGTTCTTC
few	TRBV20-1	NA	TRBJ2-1	CSAKGKWRNWHYNEQFF	TGCAGTGCAAAGGGGAAATGGCGGAACTGGCACTACAATGAGCAGTTCTTC
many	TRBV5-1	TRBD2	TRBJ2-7	CASREAGEQYF	TGCGCCAGCAGGGAAGCGGGGGAGCAGTACTTC
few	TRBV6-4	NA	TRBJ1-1	CASSDSFVLNLKTMNTEAFF	TGTGCCAGCAGTGACTCCTTCGTTTTGAACCTTAAAACTATGAACACTGAAGCTTTCTTT
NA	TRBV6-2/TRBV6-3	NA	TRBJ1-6	CASSYGASRGIINSPLHF	TGTGCCAGCAGTTACGGGGCCAGCCGGGGGATCATCAATTCACCCCTCCACTTT
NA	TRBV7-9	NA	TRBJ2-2	CASSLGTAVTGELFF	TGTGCCAGCAGCTTAGGGACAGCCGTCACCGGGGAGCTGTTTTTT
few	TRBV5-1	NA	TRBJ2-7	CASSLEIYGEQYF	TGCGCCAGCAGCTTGGAGATATACGGCGAGCAGTACTTC
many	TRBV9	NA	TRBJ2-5	CASSVRGIPGETQYF	TGTGCCAGCAGCGTTCGAGGGATACCCGGGGAGACCCAGTACTTC
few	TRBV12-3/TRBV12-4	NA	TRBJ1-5	CASSTRNQPQHF	TGTGCCAGCAGCACTCGCAATCAGCCCCAGCATTTT
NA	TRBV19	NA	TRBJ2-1	CASTHGLGQFF	TGTGCCAGTACTCATGGGCTCGGGCAGTTCTTC
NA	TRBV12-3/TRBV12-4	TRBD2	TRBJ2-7	CASSMGLAGNNEQYF	TGTGCCAGCAGTATGGGACTAGCGGGAAATAACGAGCAGTACTTC
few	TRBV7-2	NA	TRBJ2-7	CASSLESLAYYEQYF	TGTGCCAGCAGCTTAGAGTCCCTAGCCTACTACGAGCAGTACTTC
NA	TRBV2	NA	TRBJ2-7	CASSDLGAASYEQYF	TGTGCCAGCAGTGACTTGGGGGCTGCCTCCTACGAGCAGTACTTC
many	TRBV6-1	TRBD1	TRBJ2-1	CASSGFTTGNNEQFF	TGTGCCAGCAGTGGCTTCACGACAGGGAATAATGAGCAGTTCTTC
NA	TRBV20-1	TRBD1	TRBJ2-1	CSARQGPYNEQFF	TGCAGTGCTCGACAGGGACCCTACAATGAGCAGTTCTTC
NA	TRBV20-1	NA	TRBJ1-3	CSARVPDGSGSGNTIYF	TGCAGTGCTAGAGTGCCCGACGGGTCCGGCTCTGGAAACACCATATATTTT
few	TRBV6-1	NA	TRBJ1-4	CASRDEGAGEKLFF	TGTGCCAGCAGGGACGAGGGTGCGGGTGAAAAACTGTTTTTT
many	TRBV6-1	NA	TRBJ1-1	CASIPTEGTEAFF	TGTGCCAGCATCCCCACAGAGGGGACTGAAGCTTTCTTT
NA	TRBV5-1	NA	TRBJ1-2	CASSHDPGDYGYTF	TGCGCCAGCAGCCACGATCCGGGGGACTATGGCTACACCTTC
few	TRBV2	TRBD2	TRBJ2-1	CASSEVGGGGFEQFF	TGTGCCAGCAGTGAAGTTGGCGGGGGGGGATTCGAGCAGTTCTTC
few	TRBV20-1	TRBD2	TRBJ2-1	CSATGTSGSGHEQFF	TGCAGTGCTACAGGGACTAGCGGGAGTGGCCATGAGCAGTTCTTC
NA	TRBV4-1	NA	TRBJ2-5	CASSQPGRETQYF	TGCGCCAGCAGCCAACCAGGGCGAGAGACCCAGTACTTC
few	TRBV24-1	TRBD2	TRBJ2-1	CATSDLSGGSYNEQFF	TGTGCCACCAGTGATTTGTCGGGAGGGTCCTACAATGAGCAGTTCTTC
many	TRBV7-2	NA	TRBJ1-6	CASSSRSSYNSPLHF	TGTGCCAGCAGCTCCAGGAGCTCCTATAATTCACCCCTCCACTTT
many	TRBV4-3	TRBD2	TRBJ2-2	CASSQARLAGGSWELFF	TGCGCCAGCAGCCAAGCTCGGCTAGCGGGAGGAAGCTGGGAGCTGTTTTTT
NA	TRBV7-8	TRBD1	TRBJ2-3	CASSSQGAGTDTQYF	TGTGCCAGCAGCTCACAGGGGGCGGGCACAGATACGCAGTATTTT
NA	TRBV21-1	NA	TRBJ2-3	CAGGTPFPSTDTQYF	TGTGCCGGAGGGACACCTTTCCCCAGCACAGATACGCAGTATTTT
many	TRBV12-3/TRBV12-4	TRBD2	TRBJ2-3	CASSLGASGTDTQYF	TGTGCCAGCAGTTTGGGGGCTAGCGGGACAGATACGCAGTATTTT
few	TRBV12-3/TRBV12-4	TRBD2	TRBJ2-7	CASSFAGGYYEQYF	TGTGCCAGCAGTTTCGCGGGGGGTTACTACGAGCAGTACTTC
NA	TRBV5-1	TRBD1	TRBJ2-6	CASSHLTGALANVLTF	TGCGCCAGCAGCCACTTGACAGGGGCCTTGGCCAACGTCCTGACTTTC
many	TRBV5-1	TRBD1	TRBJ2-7	CASSSTTGGIYEQYF	TGCGCCAGCAGCTCAACCACAGGGGGAATCTACGAGCAGTACTTC
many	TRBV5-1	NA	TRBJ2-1	CASSFGKQQFF	TGCGCCAGCAGCTTCGGGAAGCAGCAGTTCTTC
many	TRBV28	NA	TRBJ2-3	CASSQGGAQATQYF	TGTGCCAGCAGTCAAGGGGGGGCGCAGGCTACGCAGTATTTT
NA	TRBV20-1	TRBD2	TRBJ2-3	CSVPVSGAAAGAQYF	TGCAGTGTCCCTGTTAGCGGGGCCGCCGCGGGAGCGCAGTATTTT
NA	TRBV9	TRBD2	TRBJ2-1	CASSPQASGRSEQFF	TGTGCCAGCAGCCCTCAGGCTAGCGGGAGGAGTGAGCAGTTCTTC
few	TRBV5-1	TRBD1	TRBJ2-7	CASSLTSTGAHSYEQYF	TGCGCCAGCAGCCTTACCTCGACAGGGGCCCACTCCTACGAGCAGTACTTC
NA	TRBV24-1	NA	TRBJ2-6	CATSDPNWTLSSSGANVLTF	TGTGCCACCAGTGATCCCAACTGGACCCTCAGTAGCTCTGGGGCCAACGTCCTGACTTTC